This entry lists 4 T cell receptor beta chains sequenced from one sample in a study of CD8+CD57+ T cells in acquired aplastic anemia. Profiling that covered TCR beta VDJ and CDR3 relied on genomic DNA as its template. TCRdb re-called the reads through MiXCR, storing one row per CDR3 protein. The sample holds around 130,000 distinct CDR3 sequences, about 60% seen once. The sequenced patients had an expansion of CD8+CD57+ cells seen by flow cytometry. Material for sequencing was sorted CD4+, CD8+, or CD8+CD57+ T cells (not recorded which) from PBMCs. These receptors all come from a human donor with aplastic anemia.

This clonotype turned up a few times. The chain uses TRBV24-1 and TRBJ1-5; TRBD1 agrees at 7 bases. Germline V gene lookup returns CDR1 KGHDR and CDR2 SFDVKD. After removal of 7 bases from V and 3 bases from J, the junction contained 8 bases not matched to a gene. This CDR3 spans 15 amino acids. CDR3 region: CATRNAGTDNQPQHF. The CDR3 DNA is TGTGCCACCAGAAACGCCGGGACAGACAATCAGCCCCAGCATTTT.

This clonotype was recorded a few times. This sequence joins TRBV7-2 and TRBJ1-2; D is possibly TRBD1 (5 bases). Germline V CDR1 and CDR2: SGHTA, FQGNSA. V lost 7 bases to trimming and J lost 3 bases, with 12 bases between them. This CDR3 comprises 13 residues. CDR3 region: CASTVSRDYGYTF. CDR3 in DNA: TGTGCCAGCACCGTAAGCAGGGACTATGGCTACACCTTC.

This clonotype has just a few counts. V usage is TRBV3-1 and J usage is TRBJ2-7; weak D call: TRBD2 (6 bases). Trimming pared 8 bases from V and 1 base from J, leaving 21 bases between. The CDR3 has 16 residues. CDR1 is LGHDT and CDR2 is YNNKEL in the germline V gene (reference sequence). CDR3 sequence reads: CASSPTSPWGSYEQYF. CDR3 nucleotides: TGTGCCAGCTCCCCAACTAGCCCATGGGGGTCCTACGAGCAGTACTTC.

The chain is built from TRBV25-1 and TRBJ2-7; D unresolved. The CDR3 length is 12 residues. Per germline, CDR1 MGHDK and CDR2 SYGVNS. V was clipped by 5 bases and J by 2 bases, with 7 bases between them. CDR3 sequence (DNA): TGTGCCAGCAGTCAGGATACCTACGAGCAGTACTTC. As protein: CASSQDTYEQYF.